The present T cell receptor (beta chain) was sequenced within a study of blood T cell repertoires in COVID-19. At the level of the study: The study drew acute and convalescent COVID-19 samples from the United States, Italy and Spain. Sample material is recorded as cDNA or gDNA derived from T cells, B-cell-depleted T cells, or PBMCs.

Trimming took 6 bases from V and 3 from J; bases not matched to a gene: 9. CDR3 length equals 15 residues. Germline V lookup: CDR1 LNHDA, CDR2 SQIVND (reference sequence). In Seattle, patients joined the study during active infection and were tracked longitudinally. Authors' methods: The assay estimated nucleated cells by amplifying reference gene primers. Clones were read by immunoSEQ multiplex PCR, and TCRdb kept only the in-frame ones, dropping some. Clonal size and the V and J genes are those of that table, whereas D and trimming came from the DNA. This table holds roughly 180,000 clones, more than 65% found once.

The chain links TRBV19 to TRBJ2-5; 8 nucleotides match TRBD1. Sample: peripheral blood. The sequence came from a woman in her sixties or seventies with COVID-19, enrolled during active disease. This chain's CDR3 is CASSPGQGLEETQYF. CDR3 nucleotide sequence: TGTGCCAGTAGCCCCGGACAGGGACTCGAAGAGACCCAGTACTTC.